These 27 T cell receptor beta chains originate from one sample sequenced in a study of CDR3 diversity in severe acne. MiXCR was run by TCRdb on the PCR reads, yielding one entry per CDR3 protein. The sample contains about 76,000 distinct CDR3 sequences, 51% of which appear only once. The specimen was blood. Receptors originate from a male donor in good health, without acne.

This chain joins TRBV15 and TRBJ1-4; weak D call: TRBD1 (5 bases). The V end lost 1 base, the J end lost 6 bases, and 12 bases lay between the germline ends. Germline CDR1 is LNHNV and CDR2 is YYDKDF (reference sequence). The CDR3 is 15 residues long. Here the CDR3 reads CATSRVYRGDEKLFF. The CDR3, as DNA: TGTGCCACCAGCAGAGTTTATAGGGGTGATGAAAAACTGTTTTTT. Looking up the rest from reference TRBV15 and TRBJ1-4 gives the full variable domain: DAMVIQNPRYQVTQFGKPVTLSCSQTLNHNVMYWYQQKSSQAPKLLFHYYDKDFNNEADTPDNFQSRRPNTSFCFLDIRSPGLGDTAMYLCATSRVYRGDEKLFFGSGTQLSVL.

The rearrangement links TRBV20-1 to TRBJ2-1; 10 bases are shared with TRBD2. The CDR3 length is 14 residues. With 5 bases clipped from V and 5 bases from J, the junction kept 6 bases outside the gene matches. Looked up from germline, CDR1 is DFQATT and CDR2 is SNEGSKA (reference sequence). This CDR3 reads CSALLAGRHNEQFF. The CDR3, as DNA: TGCAGTGCTTTACTAGCGGGGCGTCACAATGAGCAGTTCTTC.

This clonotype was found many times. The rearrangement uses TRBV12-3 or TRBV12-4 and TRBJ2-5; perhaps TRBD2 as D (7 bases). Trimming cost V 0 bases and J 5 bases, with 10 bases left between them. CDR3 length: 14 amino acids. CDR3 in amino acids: CASSLAGGRETQYF. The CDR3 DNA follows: TGTGCCAGCAGTTTAGCGGGGGGGCGGGAGACCCAGTACTTC.

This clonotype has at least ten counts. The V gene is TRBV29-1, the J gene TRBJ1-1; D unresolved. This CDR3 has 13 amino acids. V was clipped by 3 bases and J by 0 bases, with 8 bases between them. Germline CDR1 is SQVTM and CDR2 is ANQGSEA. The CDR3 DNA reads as TGCAGCGTTGAGTCGTTCATGAACACTGAAGCTTTCTTT. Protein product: CSVESFMNTEAFF. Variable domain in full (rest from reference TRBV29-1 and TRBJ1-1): SAVISQKPSRDICQRGTSLTIQCQVDSQVTMMFWYRQQPGQSLTLIATANQGSEATYESGFVIDKFPISRPNLTFSTLTVSNMSPEDSSIYLCSVESFMNTEAFFGQGTRLTVV.

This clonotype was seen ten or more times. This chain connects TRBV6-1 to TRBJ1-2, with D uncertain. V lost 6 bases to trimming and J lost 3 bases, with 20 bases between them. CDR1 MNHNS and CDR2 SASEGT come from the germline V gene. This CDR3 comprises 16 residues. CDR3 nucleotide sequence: TGTGCCAGCAGCTTCTCCAACGAAGCCTTATACTATGGCTACACCTTC. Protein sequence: CASSFSNEALYYGYTF.

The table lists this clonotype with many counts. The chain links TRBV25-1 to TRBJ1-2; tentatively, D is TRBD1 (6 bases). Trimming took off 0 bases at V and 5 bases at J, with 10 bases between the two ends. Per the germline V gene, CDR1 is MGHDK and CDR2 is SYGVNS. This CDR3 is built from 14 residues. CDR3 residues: CASSEYSQGYGYTF. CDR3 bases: TGTGCCAGCAGTGAATACAGCCAGGGGTATGGCTACACCTTC.

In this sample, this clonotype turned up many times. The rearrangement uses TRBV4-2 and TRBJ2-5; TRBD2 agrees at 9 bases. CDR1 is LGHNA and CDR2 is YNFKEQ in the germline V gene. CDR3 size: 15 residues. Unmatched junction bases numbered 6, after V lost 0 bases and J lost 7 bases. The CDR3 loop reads CASSQEGTSPRTQYF. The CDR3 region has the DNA TGTGCCAGCAGCCAAGAGGGGACTAGCCCGAGGACCCAGTACTTC.

This CDR3 reads CASSTDGNTEAFF. The CDR3 DNA follows: TGCGCCAGCAGCACGGATGGGAACACTGAAGCTTTCTTT. The chain uses TRBV5-1 and TRBJ1-1; unclear D gene. V lost 4 bases to trimming and J lost 1 base, with 8 bases between them. The length of the CDR3 is 13 residues. Per germline, CDR1 SGHRS and CDR2 YFSETQ. Looking up the rest from reference TRBV5-1 and TRBJ1-1 gives the full variable domain: KAGVTQTPRYLIKTRGQQVTLSCSPISGHRSVSWYQQTPGQGLQFLFEYFSETQRNKGNFPGRFSGRQFSNSRSEMNVSTLELGDSALYLCASSTDGNTEAFFGQGTRLTVV.

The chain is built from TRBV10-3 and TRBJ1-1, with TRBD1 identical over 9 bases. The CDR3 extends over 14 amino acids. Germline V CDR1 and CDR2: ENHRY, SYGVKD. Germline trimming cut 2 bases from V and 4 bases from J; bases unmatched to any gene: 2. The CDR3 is CAISEGTGSTEAFF. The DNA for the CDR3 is TGTGCCATCAGTGAGGGGACAGGGAGCACTGAAGCTTTCTTT.

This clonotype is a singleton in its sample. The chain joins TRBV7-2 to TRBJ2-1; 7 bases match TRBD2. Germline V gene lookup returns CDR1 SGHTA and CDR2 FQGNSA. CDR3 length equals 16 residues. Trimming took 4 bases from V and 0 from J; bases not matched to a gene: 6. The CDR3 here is CASSYEAGSSYNEQFF. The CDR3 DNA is TGTGCCAGCAGCTACGAAGCGGGGAGCTCCTACAATGAGCAGTTCTTC.

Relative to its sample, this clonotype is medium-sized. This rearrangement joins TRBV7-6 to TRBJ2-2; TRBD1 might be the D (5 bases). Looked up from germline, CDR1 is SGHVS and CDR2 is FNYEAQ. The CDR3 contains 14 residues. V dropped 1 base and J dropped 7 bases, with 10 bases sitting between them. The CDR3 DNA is TGTGCCAGCAGCTTAGGTCAGGGTAACGGGGAGCTGTTTTTT. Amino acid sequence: CASSLGQGNGELFF.

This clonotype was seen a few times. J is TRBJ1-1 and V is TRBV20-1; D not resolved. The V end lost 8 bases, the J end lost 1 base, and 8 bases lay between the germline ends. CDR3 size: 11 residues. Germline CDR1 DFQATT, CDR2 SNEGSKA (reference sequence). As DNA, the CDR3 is TGCAGTACAATCGGGAACACTGAAGCTTTCTTT. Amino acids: CSTIGNTEAFF.

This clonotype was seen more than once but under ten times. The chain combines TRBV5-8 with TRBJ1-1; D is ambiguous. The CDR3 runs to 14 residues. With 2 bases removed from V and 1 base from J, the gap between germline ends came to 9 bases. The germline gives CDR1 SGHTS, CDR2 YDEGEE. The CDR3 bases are TGTGCCAGCAGCTTAGAGGGATGGAACACTGAAGCTTTCTTT. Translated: CASSLEGWNTEAFF.

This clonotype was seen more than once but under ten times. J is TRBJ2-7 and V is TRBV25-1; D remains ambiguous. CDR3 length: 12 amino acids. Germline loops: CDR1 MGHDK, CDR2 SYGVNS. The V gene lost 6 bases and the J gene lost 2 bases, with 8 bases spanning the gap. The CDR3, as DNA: TGTGCCAGCAGCCAGGAAGCCTACGAGCAGTACTTC. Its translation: CASSQEAYEQYF.

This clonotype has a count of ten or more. The CDR3 region is CASSPTENTEAFF. In DNA form, the CDR3 reads TGTGCCAGCAGTCCAACAGAGAACACTGAAGCTTTCTTT. The chain is built from TRBV6-2 or TRBV6-3 and TRBJ1-1; no reliable D call. The V end was cut by 5 bases, the J end by 1 base, with 8 bases between. The CDR3 runs 13 residues. CDR1 and CDR2 (germline): MNHEY, SVGEGT.

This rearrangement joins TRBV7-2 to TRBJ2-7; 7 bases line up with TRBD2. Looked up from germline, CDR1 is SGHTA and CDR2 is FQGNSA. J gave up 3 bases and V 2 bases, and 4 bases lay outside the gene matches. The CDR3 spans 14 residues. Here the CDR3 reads CASSLLSGNYEQYF. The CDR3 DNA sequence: TGTGCCAGCAGCTTATTAAGCGGGAACTACGAGCAGTACTTC.

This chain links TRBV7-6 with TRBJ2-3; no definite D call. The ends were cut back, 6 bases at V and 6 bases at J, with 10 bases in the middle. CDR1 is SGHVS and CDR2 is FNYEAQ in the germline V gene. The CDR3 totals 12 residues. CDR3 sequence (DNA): TGTGCCAGCAGTCCTGGGCGTGATACGCAGTATTTT. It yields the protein CASSPGRDTQYF.

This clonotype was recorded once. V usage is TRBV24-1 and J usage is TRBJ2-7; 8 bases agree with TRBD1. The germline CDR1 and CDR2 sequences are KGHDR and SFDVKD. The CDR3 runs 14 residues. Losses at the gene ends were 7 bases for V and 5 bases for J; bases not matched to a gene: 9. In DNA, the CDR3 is TGTGCCACCAGCACGGCAGGACAGGGCGACGAGCAGTACTTC. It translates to CATSTAGQGDEQYF.

The CDR3 DNA is TGTGCCAGCAGCCCTAGGTCAGGGGCTGGAACCGGGGAGCTGTTTTTT. It specifies CASSPRSGAGTGELFF. The gene calls are TRBV9 and TRBJ2-2; possibly TRBD1 for D (6 bases). Germline assignment: CDR1 SGDLS and CDR2 YYNGEE. V was shortened by 4 bases and J by 5 bases, with 18 bases between the two germline ends. This CDR3 has 16 amino acids.

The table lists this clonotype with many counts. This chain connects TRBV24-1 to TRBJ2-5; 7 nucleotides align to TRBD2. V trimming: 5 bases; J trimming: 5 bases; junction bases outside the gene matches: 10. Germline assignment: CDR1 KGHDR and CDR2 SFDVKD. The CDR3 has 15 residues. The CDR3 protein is CATSARLAVGETQYF. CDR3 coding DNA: TGTGCCACCAGTGCAAGACTAGCAGTAGGCGAGACCCAGTACTTC.

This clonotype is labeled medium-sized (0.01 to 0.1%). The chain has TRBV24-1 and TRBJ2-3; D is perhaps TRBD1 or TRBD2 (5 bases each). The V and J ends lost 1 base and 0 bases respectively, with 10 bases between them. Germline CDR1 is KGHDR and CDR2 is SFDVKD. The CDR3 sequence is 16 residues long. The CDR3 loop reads CATSDFTRDSTDTQYF. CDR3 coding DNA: TGTGCCACCAGTGATTTCACGAGGGACAGCACAGATACGCAGTATTTT.

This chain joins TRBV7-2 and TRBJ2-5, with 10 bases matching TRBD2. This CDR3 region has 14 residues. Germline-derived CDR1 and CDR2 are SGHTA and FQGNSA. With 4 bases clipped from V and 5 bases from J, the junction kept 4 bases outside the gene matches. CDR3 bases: TGTGCCAGCAGCTGGGGTAGCGGGGGGGAGACCCAGTACTTC. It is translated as CASSWGSGGETQYF.

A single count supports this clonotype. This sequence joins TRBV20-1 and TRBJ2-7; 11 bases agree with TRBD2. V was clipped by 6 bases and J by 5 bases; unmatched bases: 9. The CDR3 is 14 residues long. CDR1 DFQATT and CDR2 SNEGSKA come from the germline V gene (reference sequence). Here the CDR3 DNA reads TGCAGTGCGGAATTAGCGGGAGGGCGGGACGAGCAGTACTTC. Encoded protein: CSAELAGGRDEQYF.

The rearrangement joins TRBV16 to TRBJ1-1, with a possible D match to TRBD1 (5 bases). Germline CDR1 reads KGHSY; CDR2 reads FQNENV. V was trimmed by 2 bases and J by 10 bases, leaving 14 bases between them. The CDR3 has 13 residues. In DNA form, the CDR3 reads TGTGCCAGCAGCCAAGGGGTTCAGGGAGCAGCTTTCTTT. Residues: CASSQGVQGAAFF.

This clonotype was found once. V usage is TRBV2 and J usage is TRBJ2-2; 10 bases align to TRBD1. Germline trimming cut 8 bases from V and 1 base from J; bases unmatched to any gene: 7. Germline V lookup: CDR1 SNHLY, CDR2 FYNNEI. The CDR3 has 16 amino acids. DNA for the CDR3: TGTGCCAGCCGACCTGGGACAGGGGTGAACACCGGGGAGCTGTTTTTT. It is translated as CASRPGTGVNTGELFF.

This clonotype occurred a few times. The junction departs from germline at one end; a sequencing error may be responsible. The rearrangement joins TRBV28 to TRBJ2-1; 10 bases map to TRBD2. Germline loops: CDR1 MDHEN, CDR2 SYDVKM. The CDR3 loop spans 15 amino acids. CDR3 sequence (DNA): TGTGCCAGCGGTTTATACCTAGCGGGAGCATATGAGCAGTTCTTC. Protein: CASGLYLAGAYEQFF.

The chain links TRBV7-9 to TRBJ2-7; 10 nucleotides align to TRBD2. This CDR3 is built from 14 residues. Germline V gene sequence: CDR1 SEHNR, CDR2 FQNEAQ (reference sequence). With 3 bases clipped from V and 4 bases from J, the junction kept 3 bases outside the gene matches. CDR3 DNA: TGTGCCAGCAGCTTGGCTAGCGGGAGTTACGAGCAGTACTTC. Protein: CASSLASGSYEQYF.